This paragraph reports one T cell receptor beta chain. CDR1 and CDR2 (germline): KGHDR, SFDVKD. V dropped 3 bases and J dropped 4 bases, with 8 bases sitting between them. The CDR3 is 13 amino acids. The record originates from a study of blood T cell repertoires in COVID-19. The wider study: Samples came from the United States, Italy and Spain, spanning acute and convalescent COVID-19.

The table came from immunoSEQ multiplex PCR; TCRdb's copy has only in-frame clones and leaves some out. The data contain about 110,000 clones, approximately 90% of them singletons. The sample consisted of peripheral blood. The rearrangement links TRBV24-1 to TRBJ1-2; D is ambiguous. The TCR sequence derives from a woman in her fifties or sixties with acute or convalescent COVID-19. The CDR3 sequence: CATSDVSGYGYTF. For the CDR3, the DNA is TGTGCCACCAGTGATGTATCGGGCTATGGCTACACCTTC.